The clone carrying this TCR beta chain was counted only a few times. The target antigen is unknown. What was sequenced were expressed TCRB transcripts, since all of the isolated RNA had been reverse transcribed. Average reads for naive, central memory and regulatory T cell samples were several million. Sequencing was performed with immunoSEQ multiplex PCR; in TCRdb, only in-frame clones are kept and a portion is missing. The data show about 700,000 clones, over 10% seen once. Between the trimmed V and J ends, which lost 4 bases and 7 bases, there was a span of 20 bases. CDR1 is MDHEN and CDR2 is SYDVKM in the germline V gene. The CDR3 runs to 17 residues. This sample was included in a study of beta chain features in type 1 diabetes. General observations from the study: All four CD4+ subsets of Type 1 diabetes patients contained TCRB CDR3s that were moderately but significantly shorter.

The clonotype comes from a man aged 18 to 29 with type 1 diabetes. The sample comprised naive CD4+ T cells from blood. The chain has TRBV28 and TRBJ1-6; tentative D call: TRBD1 (6 bases). CDR3 protein: CASSSPTLTGMNSPLHF. In nucleotides, the CDR3 is TGTGCCAGCAGTTCCCCCACTTTGACAGGAATGAATTCACCCCTCCACTTT.